The clone carrying this T cell receptor (beta chain) has a count of ten or more. Its antigen is unknown. From about 400 ng of RNA, a library with molecular barcoded alpha/delta and beta/gamma adaptors was made. One entry per CDR3 protein results from TCRdb running MiXCR on the reads. The sample has tens of thousands of distinct CDR3 sequences, about a fifth seen once; the top ten hold around 15%. This entry is derived from a study of read filtering for tumor transcriptome and immune sequencing. About the study: Patients were 17 to 20 male and 11 to 15 female, mean age 65.9 years, range 47 to 80. By R-ISS, stages I, II and III held about 8, 15 and 7 patients. Study results and limitations: Single-read clonotypes: 80% to 90% of IR-seq clonotypes (about 4% of reads), around three quarters of RNA-seq clonotypes (44.6% of reads).

CDR1 SGHRS and CDR2 YFSETQ come from the germline V gene. V was shortened by 7 bases and J by 0 bases, with 14 bases between the two germline ends. This CDR3 has 15 residues. This TCR was recovered from a donor aged 40 or older with multiple myeloma. Material: a population of CD138-negative cells sorted from bone marrow. V and J are TRBV5-1 and TRBJ1-5, with D possibly TRBD1 on 5 matching bases. The CDR3 spells CASSSGGGSNQPQHF. DNA for the CDR3: TGCGCCAGCTCAAGTGGGGGGGGTAGCAATCAGCCCCAGCATTTT.